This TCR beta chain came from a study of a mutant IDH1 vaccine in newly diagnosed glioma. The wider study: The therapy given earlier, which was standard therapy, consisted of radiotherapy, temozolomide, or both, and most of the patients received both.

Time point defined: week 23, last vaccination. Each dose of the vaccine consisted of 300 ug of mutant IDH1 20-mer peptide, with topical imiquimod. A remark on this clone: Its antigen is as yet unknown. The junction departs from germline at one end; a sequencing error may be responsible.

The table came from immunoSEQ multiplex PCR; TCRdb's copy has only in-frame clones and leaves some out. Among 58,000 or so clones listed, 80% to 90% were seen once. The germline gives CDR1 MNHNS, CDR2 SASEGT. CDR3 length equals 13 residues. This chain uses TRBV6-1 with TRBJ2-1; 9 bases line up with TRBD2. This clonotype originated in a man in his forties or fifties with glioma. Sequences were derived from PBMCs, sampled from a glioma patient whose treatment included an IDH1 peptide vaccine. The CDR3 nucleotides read TGTGCCAGCAGTGAAATTCGGGGGACTAGCCACGTCTTC. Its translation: CASSEIRGTSHVF.